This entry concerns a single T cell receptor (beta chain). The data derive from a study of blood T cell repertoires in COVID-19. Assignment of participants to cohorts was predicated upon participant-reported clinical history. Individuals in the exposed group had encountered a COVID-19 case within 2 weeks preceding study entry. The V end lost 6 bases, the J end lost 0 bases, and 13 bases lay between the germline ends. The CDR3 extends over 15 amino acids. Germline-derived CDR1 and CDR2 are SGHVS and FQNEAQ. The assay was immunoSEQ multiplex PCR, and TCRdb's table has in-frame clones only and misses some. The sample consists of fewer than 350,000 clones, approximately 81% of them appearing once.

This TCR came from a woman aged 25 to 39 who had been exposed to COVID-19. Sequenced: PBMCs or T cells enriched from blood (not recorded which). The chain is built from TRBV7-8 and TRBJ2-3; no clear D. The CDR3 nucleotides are TGTGCCAGCAGTTCACCAGCGACTAGCACAGATACGCAGTATTTT. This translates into CASSSPATSTDTQYF.